The subject of this entry is one T cell receptor (beta chain). This clone has only one observation. There is no known antigen for this receptor. Base qualities are not at hand, and no much larger clone is one base apart. This same CDR3 is encoded by further DNA sequences in the sample. The cohort consisted of more than 650 healthy bone marrow donors. Cohort members were all nominally healthy when sampled, although unrecorded immune exposures were likely present. The donor was CMV seronegative and belonged to the group of under 400 seronegative cohort members. A peripheral blood sample was collected from each donor, and TCR beta sequencing was performed on peripheral blood mononuclear cells. Genomic DNA extraction from the blood cell samples was performed with the Qiagen DNeasy Blood Extraction Kit. This sample stems from a study of cytomegalovirus exposure and HLA in healthy donors listed by TCRdb under 2017. With respect to the entire study: An earlier analysis of several hundred of the donors reported about 260 Gb of sequence data and 90 million to 120 million unique TCR beta sequences obtained from around 190 million T cells. Around 330 gigabases of sequencing data and 91 million or so unique TCR sequences made up an early release that covered nearly 650 HLA-typed donors. Of the roughly 400 genotyped donors, approximately 83% fell in the genetic ancestry cluster associated with self-reported Caucasian donors. The study aimed to test whether signatures of past pathogen exposure could be identified by cataloging public T cell receptors. The study profiled the T cell repertoires of some 610 subjects by immunosequencing and related them to cytomegalovirus serostatus. A separate validation cohort of 90 to 150 different subjects was used in addition to the roughly 670-subject first cohort. The study combined high-throughput TCR immunosequencing, statistical association of individual TCRs with disease status, and machine learning to predict cytomegalovirus infection status. To study patterns of TCR occurrence, a later analysis re-analyzed previously published TCR beta repertoires from just over 650 donors and added high-resolution HLA genotyping. Rather than drawing on any new phenotypic data, the later analysis identified candidate immune exposures from TCR beta sequences and the way those sequences occurred across donors. An earlier analysis of around 540 of the donors applied high-throughput TCR beta sequencing to assess whether each TCR beta V gene segment acted as functional or pseudogenic. Donor age, sex, ethnicity and CMV serostatus were compiled together with the repertoire data. In a later genetic analysis, genome-wide SNP genotypes for 398 of the 666 donors were used, and that subset was treated as a discovery cohort. Every discovery cohort repertoire had been produced on one sequencing platform. Class I and class II HLA loci were covered by the typing at four-digit resolution. The number of donors typed differed by locus, with roughly 620-630 for A, B, C, DRB1 and DQB1, roughly 550 for DQA1, nearly 610 for DPA1, and about 450 for DPB1. About five DR-DQ haplotypes were handled as single units for association and clustering because linkage in the cohort was strong. Among 398 genotyped donors of the cohort, an average of about 240,000 unique TCR beta nucleotide sequences were sequenced per donor, about a sixth of them non-productive.

Here is what the overall study found, with its caveats: The authors suggested that the approach could potentially be extended to other disease states and immunological phenotypes. When HLA alleles, especially DR and DQ, strongly co-occurred, TCR associations were difficult to assign to individual alleles. HLA typing was unavailable for some donors at each locus, so association tests used only the typed subset. Across donors, most TCR sequences were observed very rarely, whereas some public TCRs were present in many individuals. Roughly uniform sequencing depth across donors was assumed in presence/absence analyses, although this assumption may not hold. The cohort was sequenced for TCR beta chains only, and without alpha or paired-chain data the features that could be detected were limited. In the study, some 180 TCR beta chains were listed as associated with cytomegalovirus. A few of the identified cytomegalovirus-associated TCR beta chains were confirmed in vitro to be specific for cytomegalovirus antigens. The classifier was reported to diagnose cytomegalovirus status with high specificity and sensitivity in both the original cohort and the validation cohort. A later analysis reported that several top co-occurrence clusters appeared linked to parvovirus B19, influenza, CMV and Epstein-Barr virus. Specific HLA alleles were associated with roughly 16,000 TCR beta sequences at a false discovery rate of 0.05 in a later analysis. A cluster of highly shared sequence variants was judged likely to be a technical artifact of the sequencing pipeline. Some IMGT-functional V segments, including TRBV6-2 and TRBV6-3, could not be told apart with the 87-base-pair reads, so those segments were excluded. In a later analysis, HLA-associated TCR beta chains were found to be more clonally expanded and to have lower generation probabilities than equally common non-associated chains. Immune exposure information for the cohort was limited to CMV serostatus. A later analysis found that most CMV-associated TCR beta chains appeared HLA-restricted, with HLA associations seemingly driven largely by CMV exposure. In a later genetic analysis, a missense DCLRE1C variant was associated with V-gene and J-gene trimming of TCR beta chains, and the association was replicated in an independent cohort. Fewer than 20 rarely observed V segments, including chromosome 9 orphons, were excluded from the earlier analysis of approximately 500 of the donors because counts were too low. A further reported finding was that TCR beta sequences accurately predicted the HLA-A and HLA-B alleles for most subjects in the first cohort. According to a later analysis, TCR association rates differed among HLA loci, with DRB1 alleles showing the most associated TCRs and HLA-C alleles showing the fewest. Broadly in line with IMGT annotations, most TCR beta V segments showed up in productive rearrangements about 87% or about 30% of the time in an earlier analysis of around 600 of the donors. Correlated functional status among segregating V segments might be attributable to linkage disequilibrium, but an unknown experimental factor could not be ruled out. Compared with the approximately 670-donor mean, donors in an Asian-associated ancestry cluster had fewer N-insertions in productive TCRs, according to a later genetic analysis.

According to the germline V gene, CDR1 reads LGHNA and CDR2 reads YSLEER. The CDR3 measures 13 amino acids from cysteine to phenylalanine. Of all the DNA, just the CDR3 is kept, 39 bases in frame from base 1. V sheds 4 bases and J sheds 4 bases, leaving 7 bases between their ends. Libraries were built with the immunoSEQ multiplex PCR assay. For the multiplex PCR, a mixture combining 60 forward primers for TCR Vbeta segments and 13 reverse primers for TCR Jbeta segments was used. Amplification of the CDR3 region of rearranged TCR beta genes was performed with a multiplex PCR assay on genomic DNA. On the Illumina HiSeq System, the amplified TCR beta libraries were sequenced as 87-base-pair reads. As for the authors' bioinformatics: Across the 670 or so repertoires, a later analysis counted 80 million or so unique TCR beta chains, around 11 million of which were shared by at least two donors. To remove PCR and sequencing errors, raw reads were error-corrected and collapsed into unique sequences using a nearest-neighbor algorithm that merged closely related sequences. To assign V, D and J gene segments, CDR3 sequences were aligned to IMGT reference sequences. Each retained sequence needed at least a six-nucleotide match to both a V gene segment and a J gene segment. A rearrangement was called productive if the CDR3 had no stop codons and remained in frame with V and J, and every other rearrangement was called non-productive. CDR3 was defined according to IMGT convention as the region running from the second conserved V-encoded cysteine to the conserved J-encoded phenylalanine. Sequences without an unambiguous match to a single V gene segment were excluded from the earlier analysis of 450 to 650 of the donors. In an earlier analysis of approximately 610 of the donors, V segments were called functional above 56.7% productive rearrangements and were called segregating when the between-donor standard deviation exceeded 5%. A statistical classification framework was developed to diagnose cytomegalovirus status using the catalog of TCR beta chain sequences. V and J gene assignment, in a later analysis, came from comparing TCR nucleotide sequences with IMGT/GENE-DB human TR gene sequences. A later analysis assigned CDR3 sequences and most-parsimonious VDJ recombination scenarios with the TCRdist pipeline. In a later analysis, each TCR beta chain was defined by its CDR3 amino acid sequence together with its V-gene family, and reads without a unique V-gene family were excluded. In a later analysis, nearly 600 highly shared, low-generation-probability nucleotide sequences were removed to address suspected cross-contamination and a sequencing artifact. For each public chain, a later analysis derived a clonal expansion index from normalized ranks of inferred template counts within each repertoire. In a later analysis, generation probabilities were computed using a VDJ recombination model fitted to out-of-frame rearrangements, and the results were checked against IGoR. In a later analysis, TCR-TCR, TCR-HLA and TCR-CMV co-occurrence was scored with hypergeometric tests, and a repertoire-size bias correction was applied to TCR pairs. In a later analysis, false discovery rates were estimated by permuting HLA or CMV assignments 20 times. In a later analysis, co-occurring TCRs were grouped using DBSCAN, and TCRdist sequence similarity was added for clustering within HLA-allele-positive subsets. For co-occurrence clustering, repertoires with fewer than 30,000 or more than 120,000 public chains were excluded, along with five repertoires with anomalous nucleotide sharing. The clones in this table, taken by TCRdb from immuneACCESS, are in-frame only. Not every clone is retained; where verified, under half of the shortfall comes from an unresolved V gene, and the cause of the rest is unknown. V, J and clone size were drawn from that table, and D and trimming were deduced from the DNA. In this sample the table shows roughly 160,000 clones, 75% of which occur a single time. About 2.3% of the sample goes to the ten largest clones.

Material: PBMCs. This TCR derives from a female donor in good health and CMV-seronegative. The chain joins TRBV4-3 to TRBJ2-2; there is no confident call for the D gene. CDR3 reads: CASSPRGTGELFF. Read as DNA, the sequence is TGCGCCAGCAGCCCTAGAGGCACCGGGGAGCTGTTTTTT.